This T cell receptor (beta chain) was recovered during a study of T cells after yellow fever vaccination. Study context: Fractions of low cell number were prepared using SMART-Seq v4 Ultra Low Input. Study-level findings and limits: Only a small proportion of the clonotypes turned up in both the CD4 and the CD8 compartments, likely arising from convergent recombination.

The CDR3 length is 16 residues. V lost 4 bases and J lost 2; bases outside the gene matches: 9. Per the germline V gene, CDR1 is LGHDT and CDR2 is YNNKEL (reference sequence). Each CDR3 protein gets one entry after TCRdb re-called the 5' RACE reads with MiXCR. The profile shows hundreds of thousands of distinct CDR3 sequences, approximately 13% of them singletons. This clonotype was detected a few times. Its antigen remains unidentified. Source: PBMCs, taken on the day of the yellow fever booster vaccination. This TCR derives from a man aged 25-45 years who received the YFV17D yellow fever vaccine. The rearrangement links TRBV3-1 to TRBJ2-5; 8 bases fit TRBD2. The CDR3 bases are TGTGCCAGCAGCCCCCTTACTAGCGGAGTTCAAGAGACCCAGTACTTC. Protein: CASSPLTSGVQETQYF.